Below are 25 T cell receptor beta chains sequenced from a single sample in a study of T cell clonotyping in hematopoietic cell transplantation (dated by TCRdb to the early 2020s). According to the study, the label for this sample's time point signals: 30 days after allo-HCT. Libraries were built with the immunoSEQ multiplex PCR assay. TCRdb limited this immuneACCESS table to in-frame rearrangements with V and J called. A share of clones is missing; checked studies link under half to unresolved V genes, and the rest is unexplained. This sample has approximately 9,500 clones in its table, and approximately 77% of those were observed once. The leading ten clones occupy 8.5% to 9% of the sample. The specimen comprised PBMCs, sampled 30 days after allogeneic stem cell transplant. The receptors were gathered from a female patient aged 40 to 50 who had an allogeneic stem cell transplant from a related donor, so T cells may come from the graft donor. Some clones in this sample may be carry-over from other donors' samples.

The V call is TRBV30, the J call TRBJ1-1, with no clear D. Trimming pared 0 bases from V and 1 base from J, leaving 6 bases between. The CDR3 is 13 amino acids. Germline loops: CDR1 GTSNPN, CDR2 SVGIG (reference sequence). The CDR3 region has the DNA TGTGCCTGGAGTGTACCCAGGAACACTGAAGCTTTCTTT. It encodes CAWSVPRNTEAFF.

The chain uses TRBV10-1 and TRBJ2-1, with 8 nucleotides matching TRBD2. After removal of 8 bases from V and 2 bases from J, the junction contained 17 bases not matched to a gene. The CDR3 is made up of 18 amino acids. CDR1 is WNHNN, CDR2 SYGVQD, per germline (reference sequence). The CDR3 is CASGSGRPLPNTYNEQFF. In nucleotides, the CDR3 is TGCGCCAGCGGCAGCGGGAGACCCCTACCGAATACCTACAATGAGCAGTTCTTC.

The rearrangement joins TRBV5-5 to TRBJ2-1; TRBD2 matches at 9 bases. Germline CDR1 is SGHKS and CDR2 is YYEKEE (reference sequence). The CDR3 loop spans 15 amino acids. J gave up 2 bases and V 3 bases, and 3 bases lay outside the gene matches. CDR3: CASSSLAGAYNEQFF. The CDR3 DNA reads TGTGCCAGCAGCTCCTTAGCGGGGGCCTACAATGAGCAGTTCTTC.

The chain joins TRBV11-3 to TRBJ2-1; a weak D match, TRBD2 (6 bases). CDR1 SGHNT and CDR2 YENEEA come from the germline V gene. V shed 3 bases and J shed 0 bases, with 15 bases lying between them. The CDR3 length is 17 residues. The CDR3 protein is CASSFGGRQSSYNEQFF. In DNA form, the CDR3 reads TGTGCCAGCAGCTTTGGAGGGCGTCAGAGCTCCTACAATGAGCAGTTCTTC.

A remark on this clone: Additional DNA sequences in this sample encode the identical CDR3. J is TRBJ2-1 and V is TRBV29-1; tentative D call: TRBD1 (5 bases). Germline V gives CDR1 SQVTM, CDR2 ANQGSEA. V was shortened by 3 bases and J by 7 bases, with 13 bases between the two germline ends. The CDR3 runs to 13 residues. CDR3 amino acids: CSVEEGVGNEQFF. CDR3 coding DNA: TGCAGCGTTGAGGAAGGGGTCGGGAATGAGCAGTTCTTC.

This clone was picked up a small number of times. The chain recombines TRBV29-1 with TRBJ1-4; 7 bases align to TRBD1. Germline lookup yields CDR1 SQVTM and CDR2 ANQGSEA. This CDR3 spans 13 amino acids. The J segment lost 8 bases and the V segment lost 3 bases, leaving 6 bases of the junction unmatched. The CDR3 here is CSVEGQFEEKLFF. The DNA of the CDR3 is TGCAGCGTTGAGGGACAGTTCGAAGAAAAACTGTTTTTT.

The CDR3 region is CASSSGQVKETQYF. CDR3 bases: TGTGCCAGCAGCTCGGGACAGGTGAAAGAGACCCAGTACTTC. The chain uses TRBV11-2 and TRBJ2-5, with 8 bases matching TRBD1. V shed 4 bases, J shed 3 bases, and the junction held 4 bases outside the gene matches. The length of the CDR3 is 14 residues. Per the germline V gene, CDR1 is SGHAT and CDR2 is FQNNGV.

This clone was picked up a small number of times. V is TRBV30 and J is TRBJ1-1; no reliable D call. Looked up from germline, CDR1 is GTSNPN and CDR2 is SVGIG (reference sequence). V lost 2 bases to trimming and J lost 1 base, with 5 bases between them. CDR3 length: 12 amino acids. The CDR3: CAWSRSNTEAFF. The CDR3, as DNA: TGTGCCTGGAGTAGGTCGAACACTGAAGCTTTCTTT.

The rearrangement links TRBV19 to TRBJ2-7; D ambiguous. This CDR3 comprises 15 residues. Per the germline V gene, CDR1 is LNHDA and CDR2 is SQIVND (reference sequence). The ends were cut back, 3 bases at V and 2 bases at J, with 14 bases in the middle. CDR3 protein: CASSIDRQTPYEQYF. The DNA of the CDR3 is TGTGCCAGTAGTATCGATCGACAAACTCCCTACGAGCAGTACTTC.

This chain joins TRBV7-2 and TRBJ1-1; maybe TRBD1 (6 bases). Germline V gene data show CDR1 as SGHTA and CDR2 as FQGNSA. CDR3 length: 14 residues. Trimming took 0 bases from V and 5 from J, leaving 10 bases between them. The CDR3 sequence is CASSLATGRTEAFF. CDR3 DNA: TGTGCCAGCAGCTTAGCAACAGGGCGGACTGAAGCTTTCTTT.

The chain uses TRBV19 and TRBJ1-2; TRBD1 matches at 7 bases. The CDR3 sequence is 17 residues long. Trimming took 0 bases from V and 6 from J; bases not matched to a gene: 13. The germline CDR1 and CDR2 sequences are LNHDA and SQIVND (reference sequence). The CDR3 spells CASSIDLQGSRLNGYTF. CDR3 nucleotide sequence: TGTGCCAGTAGTATAGACCTACAGGGGTCCAGGTTGAATGGCTACACCTTC.

V usage is TRBV29-1 and J usage is TRBJ2-3; D is perhaps TRBD2 (5 bases). This CDR3 is 15 amino acids long. Germline values: CDR1 SQVTM, CDR2 ANQGSEA. The V end lost 1 base, the J end lost 0 bases, and 11 bases lay between the germline ends. The CDR3 sequence: CSVEGSLASTDTQYF. In DNA, the CDR3 is TGCAGCGTTGAAGGGAGCCTAGCTAGCACAGATACGCAGTATTTT.

The rearrangement joins TRBV5-1 to TRBJ2-7; the D is unclear. Germline V gene data show CDR1 as SGHRS and CDR2 as YFSETQ. Trimming left V 4 bases short and J 3 bases short, with 14 bases between. The CDR3 has 14 residues. CDR3 protein: CASSPVAANYEQYF. The CDR3, as DNA: TGCGCCAGCAGCCCGGTCGCGGCGAACTACGAGCAGTACTTC.

V usage is TRBV19 and J usage is TRBJ1-2; the D gene is possibly TRBD1 (5 bases). The CDR3 runs to 17 residues. Germline V CDR1 and CDR2: LNHDA, SQIVND (reference sequence). Deletions cut 0 bases from V and 5 bases from J, with 19 bases between. The CDR3 here is CASSIDIGTGGSYGYTF. CDR3 in DNA: TGTGCCAGTAGTATAGATATCGGAACAGGAGGGTCTTATGGCTACACCTTC.

This chain joins TRBV6-6 and TRBJ1-2; D call uncertain. CDR3 length: 11 amino acids. Germline loops: CDR1 MNHNY, CDR2 SVGAGI (reference sequence). The germline V and J ends were trimmed by 5 bases and 7 bases, with 8 bases remaining between them. The CDR3 loop is CASSREGGYTF. CDR3 nucleotide sequence: TGTGCCAGCAGTCGGGAGGGTGGCTACACCTTC.

CDR3: CASSERTGSRLAFF. CDR3 nucleotides: TGCGCCAGCAGCGAAAGGACAGGGTCAAGGTTGGCTTTCTTT. V gene TRBV5-1 combines with J gene TRBJ1-1; the match to TRBD1 covers 8 bases. The germline CDR1 and CDR2 sequences are SGHRS and YFSETQ. With 4 bases clipped from V and 11 bases from J, the junction kept 13 bases outside the gene matches. This CDR3 region has 14 residues.

The CDR3 nucleotides are TGTGCCAGCAGCCCACGGACTAGCGGGGGGGGTACCGGGGAGCTGTTTTTT. Translating it yields CASSPRTSGGGTGELFF. The chain employs TRBV7-8 and TRBJ2-2, with 15 nucleotides matching TRBD2. The ends lost 5 bases at V and 5 bases at J; junction bases unmatched: 6. The length of the CDR3 is 17 residues. Per germline, CDR1 SGHVS and CDR2 FQNEAQ. The full variable domain, its missing parts supplied by reference TRBV7-8 and TRBJ2-2, is GAGVSQSPRYKVAKRGQDVALRCDPISGHVSLFWYQQALGQGPEFLTYFQNEAQLDKSGLPSDRFFAERPEGSVSTLKIQRTQQEDSAVYLCASSPRTSGGGTGELFFGEGSRLTVL.

The chain joins TRBV19 to TRBJ2-3; the D is unclear. Germline V gives CDR1 LNHDA, CDR2 SQIVND (reference sequence). Trimming shortened V by 6 bases and J by 2 bases, and 9 bases separated the two germline ends. The CDR3 contains 13 residues. The CDR3 nucleotides are TGTGCCAGTAGGGCCGAATCCACAGATACGCAGTATTTT. Residues: CASRAESTDTQYF.

The chain recombines TRBV5-1 with TRBJ2-7; 11 nucleotides align to TRBD1. This CDR3 is 14 amino acids long. Germline V gene lookup returns CDR1 SGHRS and CDR2 YFSETQ. V dropped 4 bases and J dropped 4; count of bases not matched to a gene: 4. The CDR3 reads CASSPGQGGYEQYF. The CDR3 bases are TGCGCCAGCAGCCCGGGACAGGGGGGATACGAGCAGTACTTC.

The chain employs TRBV30 and TRBJ1-3; D not certain. V shed 0 bases and J shed 8 bases, with 11 bases lying between them. The CDR3 has 13 amino acids. CDR1 is GTSNPN and CDR2 is SVGIG in the germline V gene (reference sequence). CDR3 coding DNA: TGTGCCTGGAGTGTCCGTATGAGCGACACCATATATTTT. Amino acids: CAWSVRMSDTIYF.

The chain's CDR3 is CASIRWGLGTDTQYF. CDR3 DNA sequence: TGTGCCAGCATAAGGTGGGGGCTGGGCACAGATACGCAGTATTTT. The V gene is TRBV6-1, the J gene TRBJ2-3, with D possibly TRBD1 on 6 matching bases. CDR3 length: 15 residues. Trimming removed 7 bases from V and 1 base from J, with 15 bases in between. Germline CDR1 is MNHNS and CDR2 is SASEGT.

The chain links TRBV12-5 to TRBJ2-7; possibly TRBD1 for D (5 bases). This CDR3 spans 17 amino acids. The V and J ends lost 1 base and 2 bases respectively, with 18 bases between them. Germline values: CDR1 LGHNT, CDR2 FRNRAP. This CDR3 reads CASGLGQDSSAAYEQYF. For the CDR3, the DNA is TGTGCTAGTGGTTTGGGGCAAGACAGCTCCGCTGCCTACGAGCAGTACTTC.

The chain has TRBV2 and TRBJ1-5, with D possibly being TRBD1 (5 bases). Germline V CDR1 and CDR2: SNHLY, FYNNEI. The CDR3 runs to 16 residues. The V gene lost 5 bases and the J gene lost 0 bases, with 14 bases spanning the gap. The CDR3 DNA sequence: TGTGCCAGCAGTCCTCACCCTGGGGGTAGCAATCAGCCCCAGCATTTT. Translation: CASSPHPGGSNQPQHF.

The CDR3 nucleotides read TGTGCCAGCAGTTTACAATTGAGCACAAATGAAAAACTGTTTTTT. Translated: CASSLQLSTNEKLFF. V is TRBV27 and J is TRBJ1-4; D not resolved. Germline values: CDR1 MNHEY, CDR2 SMNVEV (reference sequence). Trimming took 2 bases from V and 5 from J, leaving 12 bases between them. The CDR3 has 15 amino acids.

The chain joins TRBV6-5 to TRBJ1-1, with D possibly being TRBD1 (5 bases). The CDR3 contains 15 residues. The V end was cut by 0 bases, the J end by 4 bases, with 12 bases between. CDR1 is MNHEY and CDR2 is SVGAGI in the germline V gene. CDR3 sequence reads: CASSYSTGVGTEAFF. Written as DNA, the CDR3 is TGTGCCAGCAGTTACTCGACGGGGGTGGGCACTGAAGCTTTCTTT.